The 21 T cell receptor beta chains below were found in one sample sequenced in a study of cytomegalovirus exposure and HLA in healthy donors (dated by TCRdb to about 2017). The library was obtained by the immunoSEQ multiplex PCR assay. For the multiplex PCR, a mixture combining 60 forward primers for TCR Vbeta segments and 13 reverse primers for TCR Jbeta segments was used. TCRdb carries this immuneACCESS record with in-frame sequences only. Its versions omit some clonotypes, under half of them owing to an unresolved V gene in the studies checked, with the rest unexplained. The sample table holds about 50,000 clones. Around 11% of the sample comes from the top ten. Sequencing was performed on PBMCs. These receptors originate from a man in his late teens or twenties in good health and CMV-seropositive.

This chain links TRBV6-4 with TRBJ2-5, with 7 bases aligning to TRBD1. Gene TRBJ2-7 matches the end of the DNA better, so the J call may be wrong. CDR1 is MRHNA and CDR2 is SNTAGT in the germline V gene. The CDR3 has 15 residues. CDR3 nucleotide sequence: TGTGCCAGCAGTGATTCCCCGGGACAGCGGTACGAGCAGTACTTC. It encodes CASSDSPGQRYEQYF.

As regards this clone: A junction boundary mismatches the germline segment, possibly from a read error. The CDR3 protein is CASSWKRGGNVLTF. The DNA for the CDR3 is TGTGCCAGCAGCTGGAAGAGGGGGGGCAACGTCCTGACTTTC. The V gene is TRBV5-4, the J gene TRBJ2-6; possibly TRBD2 for D (7 bases). The CDR3 length is 14 residues. Germline V gene lookup returns CDR1 SGHNT and CDR2 YYREEE (reference sequence).

The chain links TRBV11-2 to TRBJ2-5, with a possible D match to TRBD2 (5 bases). The CDR3 length is 15 residues. CDR1 and CDR2 from the germline V gene are SGHAT and FQNNGV. Trimming shortened V by 1 base and J by 5 bases, and 14 bases separated the two germline ends. The CDR3 reads CASSLGTSNTETQYF. CDR3 DNA sequence: TGTGCCAGCAGCTTAGGAACTAGTAATACGGAGACCCAGTACTTC.

J is TRBJ1-4 and V is TRBV5-8, with 11 nucleotides matching TRBD1. V dropped 4 bases and J dropped 4; count of bases not matched to a gene: 12. The germline CDR1 and CDR2 sequences are SGHTS and YDEGEE. CDR3 size: 18 residues. The CDR3 coding sequence is TGTGCCAGCAGCACAGGACAGGGGGCGAGGGGAGGTAATGAAAAACTGTTTTTT. Translating it yields CASSTGQGARGGNEKLFF.

The V call is TRBV19, the J call TRBJ2-2; 7 nucleotides line up with TRBD2. CDR3 length: 16 residues. From germline, CDR1 is LNHDA and CDR2 SQIVND (reference sequence). J lost 7 bases, V lost 7 bases, and 15 bases had no gene match. Here the CDR3 reads CASTNREGMVIGELFF. CDR3 nucleotide sequence: TGTGCCAGTACTAATAGGGAGGGGATGGTGATCGGGGAGCTGTTTTTT. Variable domain in full (rest from reference TRBV19 and TRBJ2-2): DGGITQSPKYLFRKEGQNVTLSCEQNLNHDAMYWYRQDPGQGLRLIYYSQIVNDFQKGDIAEGYSVSREKKESFPLTVTSAQKNPTAFYLCASTNREGMVIGELFFGEGSRLTVL.

Here the CDR3 reads CSVWREPLQETQYF. CDR3 nucleotides: TGCAGCGTTTGGAGGGAGCCACTCCAAGAGACCCAGTACTTC. The chain recombines TRBV29-1 with TRBJ2-5; tentatively, D is TRBD2 (6 bases). This CDR3 spans 14 amino acids. Per germline, CDR1 SQVTM and CDR2 ANQGSEA. The ends were cut back, 5 bases at V and 1 base at J, with 14 bases in the middle.

The chain is built from TRBV7-9 and TRBJ2-1, with TRBD1 matching over 12 bases. Germline V gene lookup returns CDR1 SEHNR and CDR2 FQNEAQ (reference sequence). This CDR3 comprises 17 residues. The trim removed 2 bases at V and 5 bases at J, leaving 7 bases unmatched. CDR3 nucleotide sequence: TGTGCCAGCAGCTTAACTCCGGGACAGGGGGCCAACAATGAGCAGTTCTTC. This encodes CASSLTPGQGANNEQFF.

The rearrangement links TRBV10-3 to TRBJ1-5; 9 positions agree with TRBD1. The V gene's germline CDR1 is ENHRY and CDR2 SYGVKD. V gave up 4 bases and J gave up 4 bases; unmatched junction bases: 2. The CDR3 has 14 residues. In nucleotides, the CDR3 is TGTGCCATCAGTGGGACAGGGGATAATCAGCCCCAGCATTTT. Protein sequence: CAISGTGDNQPQHF.

This chain connects TRBV27 to TRBJ2-7; 7 positions match TRBD2. The CDR3 is made up of 16 amino acids. Germline V lookup: CDR1 MNHEY, CDR2 SMNVEV (reference sequence). Losses at the gene ends were 5 bases for V and 2 bases for J; bases not matched to a gene: 12. The CDR3 DNA reads as TGTGCCAGCAGTCCCTCTTTATTCGGGACTACCTACGAGCAGTACTTC. Translated, it gives CASSPSLFGTTYEQYF.

The chain joins TRBV30 to TRBJ1-5; TRBD1 agrees at 9 bases. The CDR3 runs 15 residues. Per the germline V gene, CDR1 is GTSNPN and CDR2 is SVGIG (reference sequence). J lost 2 bases, V lost 5 bases, and 7 bases had no gene match. CDR3 coding DNA: TGTGCCTGGGCTTTGACAGGGGGTGGCAATCAGCCCCAGCATTTT. Its translation is CAWALTGGGNQPQHF.

This sequence joins TRBV5-8 and TRBJ2-5; 8 bases are a match to TRBD1. TRBJ2-7 explains the end of the DNA better; the J call may be wrong. CDR1 and CDR2 (germline): SGHTS, YDEGEE. CDR3 length: 14 amino acids. CDR3 nucleotides: TGTGCCAGCAGCTGGACAGGGTATTTCTACGAGCAGTACTTC. Its protein is CASSWTGYFYEQYF.

V is TRBV29-1 and J is TRBJ1-4; a weak D match, TRBD1 (6 bases). Germline CDR1 reads SQVTM; CDR2 reads ANQGSEA. The CDR3 length is 14 residues. Between the trimmed V and J ends, which lost 4 bases and 6 bases, there was a span of 15 bases. The CDR3 DNA reads as TGCAGCGTTGTCCCGGACAGTACCCATGAAAAACTGTTTTTT. It translates to CSVVPDSTHEKLFF.

The chain couples TRBV6-5 to TRBJ2-7; weak D call: TRBD1 (5 bases). The CDR3 has 13 amino acids. Germline V lookup: CDR1 MNHEY, CDR2 SVGAGI. V was clipped by 4 bases and J by 2 bases, with 9 bases between them. CDR3 loop: CASSLDSPYEQYF. The DNA for the CDR3 is TGTGCCAGCAGTTTAGACAGTCCCTACGAGCAGTACTTC.

The chain carries TRBV5-1 and TRBJ2-7, with 8 bases that match TRBD2. Germline CDR1 and CDR2: SGHRS and YFSETQ. Trimming took 1 base from V and 6 from J; bases not matched to a gene: 9. The CDR3 is 15 amino acids. CDR3 amino acids: CASSLWDGRAAEQYF. The DNA of the CDR3 is TGCGCCAGCAGCTTGTGGGACGGGAGGGCCGCCGAGCAGTACTTC.

The chain recombines TRBV15 with TRBJ2-1, with 10 bases identical to TRBD1. The CDR3 runs to 16 residues. Germline CDR1 is LNHNV and CDR2 is YYDKDF (reference sequence). The V segment lost 2 bases and the J segment 6 bases; nucleotides outside the gene matches: 7. CDR3 sequence (DNA): TGTGCCACCAGCAGATCGGGACAGGGGCGTACCAATGAGCAGTTCTTC. This sequence encodes CATSRSGQGRTNEQFF. The whole variable domain, remainder taken from reference TRBV15 and TRBJ2-1, is DAMVIQNPRYQVTQFGKPVTLSCSQTLNHNVMYWYQQKSSQAPKLLFHYYDKDFNNEADTPDNFQSRRPNTSFCFLDIRSPGLGDTAMYLCATSRSGQGRTNEQFFGPGTRLTVL.

The chain is built from TRBV4-1 and TRBJ2-7, with a weak D call TRBD1 (6 bases). The CDR3 sequence is 14 residues long. CDR1 and CDR2 from the germline V gene are MGHRA and YSYEKL. Trimming took off 5 bases at V and 3 bases at J, with 14 bases between the two ends. CDR3 sequence: CASSFQDRFYEQYF. In nucleotides, the CDR3 is TGCGCCAGCAGCTTCCAGGACAGATTCTACGAGCAGTACTTC.

The chain couples TRBV23-1 to TRBJ1-5; D unresolved. TRBV23-1 is reported as an ORF; its role is uncertain. Trimming took 5 bases from V and 4 from J, leaving 18 bases between them. The CDR3 runs to 16 residues. CDR3 coding DNA: TGCGCCAGCAGTAAATGGGAGGGAGGGAATAATCAGCCCCAGCATTTT. This translates into CASSKWEGGNNQPQHF.

The chain couples TRBV29-1 to TRBJ2-2, with a tentative D call TRBD2 (5 bases). V was cut by 7 bases and J by 7 bases, with 10 bases left in between. This CDR3 region has 11 residues. Germline CDR1 reads SQVTM; CDR2 reads ANQGSEA. CDR3 region: CSGGSGGELFF. The CDR3 nucleotides read TGCAGCGGAGGGAGTGGCGGGGAGCTGTTTTTT.

The chain carries TRBV15 and TRBJ1-5, with D uncertain. CDR3 size: 12 residues. Trimming left V 1 base short and J 8 bases short, with 6 bases between. CDR1 is LNHNV, CDR2 YYDKDF, per germline (reference sequence). DNA of the CDR3: TGTGCCACCAGCAGAGGCAGGAAGCCCCAGCATTTT. This sequence encodes CATSRGRKPQHF.

The chain couples TRBV30 to TRBJ2-5; the D gene is possibly TRBD1 (6 bases). Germline loops: CDR1 GTSNPN, CDR2 SVGIG (reference sequence). The CDR3 sequence is 13 residues long. V lost 1 base and J 1 base, leaving 7 bases between the germline ends. Here the CDR3 DNA reads TGTGCCTGGAGTGGGGACATCCAAGAGACCCAGTACTTC. Its translation is CAWSGDIQETQYF.

The V gene is TRBV25-1, the J gene TRBJ2-7; the match to TRBD2 covers 14 bases. Germline CDR1 is MGHDK and CDR2 is SYGVNS. CDR3 length: 16 amino acids. The V and J ends lost 1 base and 4 bases, in that order; junction bases with no gene match: 3. The CDR3 spells CASSEFGLAGGYEQYF. CDR3 DNA sequence: TGTGCCAGCAGTGAATTCGGACTAGCGGGAGGTTACGAGCAGTACTTC.